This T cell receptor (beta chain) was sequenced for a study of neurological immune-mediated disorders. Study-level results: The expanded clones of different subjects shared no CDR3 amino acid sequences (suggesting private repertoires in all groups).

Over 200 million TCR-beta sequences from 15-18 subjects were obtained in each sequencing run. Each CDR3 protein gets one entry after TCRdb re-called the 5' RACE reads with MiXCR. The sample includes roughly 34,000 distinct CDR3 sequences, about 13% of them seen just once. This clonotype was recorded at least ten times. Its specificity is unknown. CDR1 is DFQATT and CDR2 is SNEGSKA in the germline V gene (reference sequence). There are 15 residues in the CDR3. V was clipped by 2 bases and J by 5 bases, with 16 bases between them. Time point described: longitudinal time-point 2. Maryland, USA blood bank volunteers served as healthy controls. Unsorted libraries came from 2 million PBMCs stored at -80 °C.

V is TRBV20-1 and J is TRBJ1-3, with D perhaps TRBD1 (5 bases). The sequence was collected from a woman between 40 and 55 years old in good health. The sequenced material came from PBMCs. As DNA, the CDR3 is TGCAGTGCTAGACATGCGACAGCCGGGAGAAACACCATATATTTT. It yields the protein CSARHATAGRNTIYF.